This record covers a single TCR beta chain. The sample is drawn from a study of beta chain features in type 1 diabetes. CDR1 and CDR2 from the germline V gene are MNHEY and SVGAGI. The CDR3 runs to 15 residues. V dropped 6 bases and J dropped 1; count of bases not matched to a gene: 6. The investigators reverse transcribed all of the isolated RNA, so they sequenced expressed TCRB transcripts. Method: immunoSEQ multiplex PCR; TCRdb's copy keeps in-frame clones and lacks some. The sample records around 190,000 clones, 10% to 15% being singletons. What was sequenced was central memory CD4+ T cells from blood. The sequence was collected from a woman aged 18-29 years in good health. The chain couples TRBV6-5 to TRBJ2-5; 9 bases match TRBD1. The CDR3 sequence is CASRDRTGVQETQYF. The CDR3 DNA follows: TGTGCCAGCAGGGACCGGACAGGGGTCCAAGAGACCCAGTACTTC.